These T cell receptor beta chains were read from a single sample in a study of blood T cell repertoires in COVID-19. Repertoires were generated with immunoSEQ multiplex PCR, while TCRdb's copy carries only in-frame clones and drops some. This table holds 400,000 to 450,000 clones, less than 95% found once. Sequencing used PBMCs or T cells enriched from blood (not recorded which). The source of these receptors is a young man who had recovered from COVID-19. CDR3s include the opening cysteine and the closing phenylalanine or tryptophan. A D gene is named only where the DNA matches it firmly. Not every row has a clone size; where given, it reads once, few, many or a size class.

TRBV27	TRBJ1-6	few	NA	CASSVDRRHNSPLHF	TGTGCCAGCAGTGTCGACAGGCGCCATAATTCACCCCTCCACTTT
TRBV7-2	TRBJ2-2	NA	NA	CASSSYSGELFF	TGTGCCAGCAGCTCATACTCCGGGGAGCTGTTTTTT
TRBV5-1	TRBJ2-2	NA	TRBD2	CASSFGLAGVTGELFF	TGCGCCAGCAGCTTTGGACTAGCGGGGGTCACCGGGGAGCTGTTTTTT
TRBV2	TRBJ2-1	NA	TRBD2	CASSEGLAGRYNEQFF	TGTGCCAGCAGTGAGGGACTAGCGGGGAGGTACAATGAGCAGTTCTTC
TRBV11-2	TRBJ1-5	NA	TRBD1	CASSSQGSQPQHF	TGTGCCAGCAGCTCACAGGGGTCTCAGCCCCAGCATTTT
TRBV2	TRBJ1-4	once	TRBD1	CASSGQGKGEKLFF	TGTGCCAGCAGTGGACAGGGCAAGGGTGAAAAACTGTTTTTT
TRBV5-1	TRBJ1-2	NA	NA	CASSSEGVSGYTF	TGCGCCAGCAGCTCCGAGGGGGTCTCCGGCTACACCTTC
TRBV11-2	TRBJ2-3	NA	TRBD1	CASSSPGQGVDTQYF	TGTGCCAGCAGCTCACCGGGACAGGGGGTGGATACGCAGTATTTT
TRBV15	TRBJ2-1	NA	TRBD1	CATSRALGTGVHNEQFF	TGTGCCACCAGCAGAGCTTTAGGGACAGGGGTCCACAATGAGCAGTTCTTC
TRBV4-2	TRBJ2-1	NA	TRBD2	CASSQEPAGTYNEQFF	TGTGCCAGCAGCCAAGAACCAGCGGGAACCTACAATGAGCAGTTCTTC
TRBV7-9	TRBJ2-7	NA	TRBD2	CASSLAGTSGYEQYF	TGTGCCAGCAGCTTAGCTGGGACTAGCGGCTACGAGCAGTACTTC
TRBV5-1	TRBJ2-3	NA	NA	CASSLAMTGDRTDTQYF	TGCGCCAGCAGCTTGGCCATGACGGGAGATAGGACAGATACGCAGTATTTT
TRBV12-3/TRBV12-4	TRBJ2-5	NA	TRBD1	CASSLNRGQTQYF	TGTGCCAGCAGTCTCAACAGGGGGCAGACCCAGTACTTC
TRBV7-8	TRBJ1-1	NA	NA	CASSLGALGTEAFF	TGTGCCAGCAGCTTAGGGGCGCTTGGCACTGAAGCTTTCTTT
TRBV9	TRBJ1-4	NA	NA	CASSSNTGANEKLFF	TGTGCCAGCAGCTCAAATACAGGAGCAAATGAAAAACTGTTTTTT
TRBV15	TRBJ1-3	NA	NA	CATSPRVGAIAGNTIYF	TGTGCCACCAGCCCCCGCGTGGGGGCGATCGCAGGAAACACCATATATTTT
TRBV30	TRBJ2-2	NA	NA	CAWSITPRQARTGELFF	TGTGCCTGGAGCATAACCCCTAGACAGGCTAGGACCGGGGAGCTGTTTTTT
TRBV25-1	TRBJ1-1	NA	NA	CASIVAGQAFF	TGTGCCAGCATAGTGGCGGGCCAAGCTTTCTTT